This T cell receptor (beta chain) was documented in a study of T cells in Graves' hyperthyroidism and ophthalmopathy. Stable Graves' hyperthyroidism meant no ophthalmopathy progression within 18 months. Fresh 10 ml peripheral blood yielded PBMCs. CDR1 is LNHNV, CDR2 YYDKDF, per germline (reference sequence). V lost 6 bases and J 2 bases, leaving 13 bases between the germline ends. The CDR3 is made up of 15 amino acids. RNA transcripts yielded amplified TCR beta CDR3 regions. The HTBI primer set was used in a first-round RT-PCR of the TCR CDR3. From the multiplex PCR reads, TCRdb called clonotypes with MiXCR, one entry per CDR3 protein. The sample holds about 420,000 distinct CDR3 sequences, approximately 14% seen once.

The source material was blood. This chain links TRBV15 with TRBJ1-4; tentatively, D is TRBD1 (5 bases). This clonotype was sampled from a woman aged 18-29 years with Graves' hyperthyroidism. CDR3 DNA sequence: TGTGCCACCAGTCTAGAGCGGGGGACTAATGAAAAACTGTTTTTT. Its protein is CATSLERGTNEKLFF.